One and the same sample provided the 18 T cell receptor beta chains below, sequenced in a study of blood T cells in healthy people across ages. Together with a sample-barcoded 5' primer, a J-beta primer mix was included in a second PCR lasting about 6 to 12 cycles. TCRdb analysed the 5' RACE reads with MiXCR anew, one entry per CDR3 protein. The sample contains some 800,000 distinct CDR3 sequences, under 45% of which appear only once. Sequencing was performed on blood. Receptor source: a man aged 55 to 70 in good health.

The CDR3 DNA reads TGTGCCAGCAGTGTAACGGGATCCAGCTCCTACGAGCAGTACTTC. Translating gives CASSVTGSSSYEQYF. The V call is TRBV6-2 or TRBV6-3, the J call TRBJ2-7; D possibly corresponds to TRBD2 (5 bases). V was pared by 5 bases and J by 0 bases, with 14 bases between. The CDR3 is 15 residues long. The germline gives CDR1 MNHEY, CDR2 SVGEGT.

In DNA, the CDR3 is TGCAGTGCTAGTGAAAGGAACGAGCAGTACTTC. Its translation is CSASERNEQYF. The V call is TRBV20-1, the J call TRBJ2-7; no clear D. The CDR3 is made up of 11 amino acids. The V gene's germline CDR1 is DFQATT and CDR2 SNEGSKA (reference sequence). V shed 3 bases and J shed 5 bases, with 8 bases lying between them.

The CDR3 nucleotides are TGTGCCAGCAGACCAGGACAGGGGTACAATCAGCCCCAGCATTTT. As protein: CASRPGQGYNQPQHF. V is TRBV6-2 or TRBV6-3 and J is TRBJ1-5; TRBD1 agrees at 9 bases. Trimming took 6 bases from V and 3 from J; bases not matched to a gene: 6. Germline V CDR1 and CDR2: MNHEY, SVGEGT. The CDR3 spans 15 residues.

This clonotype was observed at least ten times. In nucleotides, the CDR3 is TGTGCCAGCAGCTCCCTAGGGGAGACCCAGTACTTC. This sequence encodes CASSSLGETQYF. The chain joins TRBV6-5 to TRBJ2-5; D call uncertain. CDR3 length equals 12 residues. Trimming pared 6 bases from V and 5 bases from J, leaving 10 bases between. Per the germline V gene, CDR1 is MNHEY and CDR2 is SVGAGI.

Note on this clonotype: The junction differs from germline at one of its ends, possibly a read error. The V gene is TRBV4-1, the J gene TRBJ2-6, with 7 bases matching TRBD2. CDR3 length: 19 residues. Germline lookup yields CDR1 MGHRA and CDR2 YSYEKL. As DNA, the CDR3 is TGCGCCAGCAACCAACCATACCTCCAGCGGGGCATCGGGGCCAACGTCCTGACTTTC. Its translation is CASNQPYLQRGIGANVLTF.

This clonotype was recorded many times. This chain uses TRBV10-3 with TRBJ2-5, with 8 nucleotides matching TRBD1. The junction had 5 bases not matched to a gene; V was cut back by 3 bases and J by 5 bases. The CDR3 length is 14 residues. Germline V gene sequence: CDR1 ENHRY, CDR2 SYGVKD. The CDR3 protein is CAISEGWTGETQYF. In DNA form, the CDR3 reads TGTGCCATCAGTGAAGGGTGGACAGGGGAGACCCAGTACTTC.

V gene TRBV20-1 combines with J gene TRBJ2-3; possibly TRBD1 for D (7 bases). Germline V gene lookup returns CDR1 DFQATT and CDR2 SNEGSKA (reference sequence). There are 14 residues in the CDR3. V was clipped by 4 bases and J by 6 bases, with 17 bases between them. CDR3 amino acids: CSATRGAQPDTQYF. CDR3 nucleotides: TGCAGTGCTACCAGGGGGGCCCAACCGGATACGCAGTATTTT.

The V call is TRBV7-2, the J call TRBJ2-2; the D gene is possibly TRBD2 (5 bases). CDR1 and CDR2 (germline): SGHTA, FQGNSA. Trimming took off 4 bases at V and 7 bases at J, with 10 bases between the two ends. The CDR3 totals 13 residues. The CDR3 region has the DNA TGTGCCAGCAGCTCCATTAGCGTCGGGGAGCTGTTTTTT. Its protein is CASSSISVGELFF.

This sequence joins TRBV20-1 and TRBJ2-2; D is unclear. The CDR3 contains 12 residues. Trimming shortened V by 0 bases and J by 5 bases, and 4 bases separated the two germline ends. The germline V gene has CDR1 DFQATT and CDR2 SNEGSKA (reference sequence). DNA of the CDR3: TGCAGTGCTAGAGATTTAACCGGGGAGCTGTTTTTT. Residues: CSARDLTGELFF.

The chain combines TRBV7-2 with TRBJ2-7; 8 bases are a match to TRBD2. Trimming removed 5 bases from V and 7 bases from J; junction bases left unmatched: 13. The CDR3 totals 15 residues. CDR1 is SGHTA, CDR2 FQGNSA, per germline. CDR3 bases: TGTGCCAGCAGCCCCCTAGCGGGTTCCTACAATGAGCAGTACTTC. It is translated as CASSPLAGSYNEQYF.

The chain carries TRBV28 and TRBJ2-1; D not certain. V was trimmed by 6 bases and J by 3 bases, leaving 15 bases between them. The germline CDR1 and CDR2 sequences are MDHEN and SYDVKM. This CDR3 has 15 amino acids. The chain's CDR3 is CASRYKPNLYNEQFF. CDR3 sequence (DNA): TGTGCCAGCAGATACAAGCCCAATCTCTACAATGAGCAGTTCTTC.

CDR3 protein: CASSYRELQYF. The DNA for the CDR3 is TGTGCCAGCAGTTACCGGGAGCTCCAGTACTTC. The rearrangement links TRBV12-3 or TRBV12-4 to TRBJ2-7, with D maybe TRBD2 (6 bases). The CDR3 has 11 residues. V lost 4 bases and J 10 bases, leaving 11 bases between the germline ends.

This clonotype was counted a few times. The rearrangement uses TRBV5-5 and TRBJ2-1, with a tentative D call TRBD1 (6 bases). V shed 3 bases and J shed 5 bases, with 15 bases lying between them. Germline values: CDR1 SGHKS, CDR2 YYEKEE (reference sequence). The length of the CDR3 is 15 residues. DNA of the CDR3: TGTGCCAGCAGCTCCCGGGACACGATTAACAATGAGCAGTTCTTC. Amino acid sequence: CASSSRDTINNEQFF. Looking up the rest from reference TRBV5-5 and TRBJ2-1 gives the full variable domain: DAGVTQSPTHLIKTRGQQVTLRCSPISGHKSVSWYQQVLGQGPQFIFQYYEKEERGRGNFPDRFSARQFPNYSSELNVNALLLGDSALYLCASSSRDTINNEQFFGPGTRLTVL.

The V and J genes are TRBV12-3 or TRBV12-4 and TRBJ1-4; no definite D call. V was cut by 3 bases and J by 8 bases, with 13 bases left in between. This CDR3 region has 14 residues. The CDR3 region is CASSFRARGEKLFF. The CDR3 nucleotides read TGTGCCAGCAGTTTCCGGGCCCGTGGGGAAAAACTGTTTTTT.

V usage is TRBV20-1 and J usage is TRBJ2-7, with a tentative D call TRBD1 (6 bases). Germline CDR1 and CDR2: DFQATT and SNEGSKA (reference sequence). The CDR3 covers 14 residues. The ends were cut back, 6 bases at V and 2 bases at J, with 17 bases in the middle. CDR3 protein: CSALRTQGPYEQYF. The CDR3 nucleotides are TGCAGTGCCCTACGGACCCAGGGGCCCTACGAGCAGTACTTC.

This clonotype was counted between two and nine times. Just one base apart from a much larger clone, this may be a read error. The chain recombines TRBV20-1 with TRBJ2-1; TRBD2 might be the D (6 bases). TRBJ2-7 matches the DNA end more closely, so the J call is doubtful. CDR1 and CDR2 from the germline V gene are DFQATT and SNEGSKA (reference sequence). This CDR3 spans 12 amino acids. The CDR3 DNA is TGCAGTGCTGCGGGACCTAACAATGAGCAGTACTTC. Residues: CSAAGPNNEQYF.

The DNA of the CDR3 is TGTGCCAGCTCACCACCGGTTTACGAGCAGTACTTC. Translating it yields CASSPPVYEQYF. The chain combines TRBV18 with TRBJ2-4; D remains ambiguous. Matching the DNA end better, TRBJ2-7 makes the J call doubtful. Per the germline V gene, CDR1 is KGHSH and CDR2 is LQKENI. CDR3 length equals 12 residues.

This clonotype showed up just a few times. The chain uses TRBV4-1 and TRBJ2-1, with a weak D call TRBD1 (6 bases). CDR1 is MGHRA and CDR2 is YSYEKL in the germline V gene. V was trimmed by 0 bases and J by 7 bases, leaving 13 bases between them. The CDR3 length is 15 residues. The CDR3 reads CASSQDYRVLNEQFF. CDR3 bases: TGCGCCAGCAGCCAAGATTACAGGGTCTTGAATGAGCAGTTCTTC.